These T cell receptor beta chains were read from a single sample in a study of T cell responses to AZD1222 COVID-19 vaccine. Sequenced by immunoSEQ multiplex PCR; TCRdb stores in-frame clones only, minus some. The repertoire has tens of thousands of clones, roughly 84% of them found once; the top ten carry approximately 9.8%. This specimen consisted of peripheral blood, obtained on day 0 of AZD1222 vaccination. These TCRs come from an adult in good health. The CDR3 runs from the conserved cysteine through the conserved F or W. The D gene is left open where the match is weak. Clone size appears in some rows only: once, few, many, or a class for an expanded clone.

CASSRRTSGNTIYF | TGTGCCAGCAGCCGTCGGACTTCTGGAAACACCATATATTTT | TRBJ1-3 | - | 14 | - | TRBV5-8
CASSQDVGQGIQPQHF | TGTGCCAGCAGCCAAGATGTGGGACAGGGTATCCAGCCCCAGCATTTT | TRBJ1-5 | - | 16 | TRBD1 | TRBV3-1/TRBV3-2
CASSYSGRDSEKLFF | TGTGCCAGCAGTTACTCTGGCAGGGATAGTGAAAAACTGTTTTTT | TRBJ1-4 | - | 15 | - | TRBV6-5
CASTGVLNTEAFF | TGTGCCAGCACGGGCGTCCTGAACACTGAAGCTTTCTTT | TRBJ1-1 | - | 13 | - | TRBV6-5
CASSLVGVTEAFF | TGCGCCAGCAGCTTGGTAGGGGTCACTGAAGCTTTCTTT | TRBJ1-1 | few | 13 | - | TRBV5-1
CASSPAMGAGGNTIYF | TGCGCCAGCAGCCCGGCCATGGGAGCGGGAGGAAACACCATATATTTT | TRBJ1-3 | - | 16 | - | TRBV5-1
CASSLGGRATNEKLFF | TGTGCCAGCAGCTTAGGGGGGCGGGCAACTAATGAAAAACTGTTTTTT | TRBJ1-4 | - | 16 | - | TRBV7-2
CASSQLAGGKADTQYF | TGTGCCAGCAGCCAACTAGCGGGGGGGAAGGCAGATACGCAGTATTTT | TRBJ2-3 | - | 16 | TRBD2 | TRBV5-6
CASSLEAAGYGYTF | TGTGCCAGCAGCTTAGAGGCAGCGGGCTATGGCTACACCTTC | TRBJ1-2 | - | 14 | - | TRBV7-2
CASSYSGGPRYEQYF | TGTGCCAGCAGTTATAGCGGGGGGCCCCGGTACGAGCAGTACTTC | TRBJ2-7 | - | 15 | TRBD2 | TRBV27
CASSPHYSRGGYTF | TGTGCCAGCAGTCCACACTACTCAAGAGGGGGCTACACCTTC | TRBJ1-2 | - | 14 | - | TRBV28
CASSPGTGRANYGYTF | TGTGCCAGCAGCCCCGGGACAGGGAGAGCTAACTATGGCTACACCTTC | TRBJ1-2 | - | 16 | TRBD1 | TRBV7-2
CASSLFWVAGELFF | TGTGCCAGCAGCTTGTTTTGGGTCGCCGGGGAGCTGTTTTTT | TRBJ2-2 | - | 14 | - | TRBV5-6
CASSDSTSGGAKYF | TGTGCCAGCAGTGACAGCACTAGCGGGGGGGCCAAGTATTTT | TRBJ2-3 | - | 14 | TRBD2 | TRBV6-4
CASSLGQGFYNEQFF | TGCGCCAGCAGCTTGGGACAGGGTTTCTACAATGAGCAGTTCTTC | TRBJ2-1 | - | 15 | TRBD1 | TRBV5-1
CASSLASGLEFSNYGYTF | TGTGCCAGCAGCTTAGCTTCCGGGTTGGAATTTAGTAACTATGGCTACACCTTC | TRBJ1-2 | - | 18 | - | TRBV7-2
CASSSFTDTQYF | TGTGCCAGCAGCTCATTCACAGATACGCAGTATTTT | TRBJ2-3 | once | 12 | - | TRBV7-2